The sample holds a few counts of the clone carrying this T cell receptor (beta chain). Antigen: not known. The data stem from a study of OX40 agonist ivuxolimab in advanced cancers. Study-wide points: Among expanded peripheral T cells, antigen specificity went undetermined.

Looked up from germline, CDR1 is SGHKS and CDR2 is YYEKEE (reference sequence). The CDR3 has 15 amino acids. V lost 3 bases to trimming and J lost 5 bases; unmatched junction nucleotides: 5. Clones were sequenced by immunoSEQ multiplex PCR, and TCRdb holds only the in-frame ones, with some missing. Here the sample spans tens of thousands of clones, 80% to 90% being singletons. Samples were taken at baseline and on day 1 of cycles 4 and 7. J is TRBJ1-5 and V is TRBV5-5, with 10 positions matching TRBD1. The sequence was obtained from an adult with an advanced solid tumor such as melanoma, head and neck, liver or kidney cancer. The sequencing here drew on CD4+ or CD8+ T cells sorted from blood, taken in a trial of the OX40 agonist ivuxolimab. The CDR3 DNA reads as TGTGCCAGCAGCTCTCTGACAGGGGGCGATCAGCCCCAGCATTTT. Its protein is CASSSLTGGDQPQHF.